This T cell receptor (beta chain) was sequenced for a study of blood T cell repertoires in COVID-19. Study context: PBMCs, B-cell-depleted T cells, or T cells were the source of the cDNA or gDNA that made up the material.

A few counts support this clone. The ends were cut back, 5 bases at V and 8 bases at J, with 13 bases in the middle. Germline V gene data show CDR1 as SGHDT and CDR2 as YYEEEE. This CDR3 is built from 12 residues. TCRdb keeps only in-frame clones here, not all; method: immunoSEQ multiplex PCR. The sample contains 100,000 to 120,000 clones, 80% to 90% of which appear only once. Sequenced material: peripheral blood. The gene calls are TRBV5-6 and TRBJ1-2; D call uncertain. The sequence derives from a woman aged 55-69 years with acute or convalescent COVID-19. The CDR3 nucleotides read TGTGCCAGCAGTTCTTACAGTGGGGGCTACACCTTC. Translated, it gives CASSSYSGGYTF.